These 17 T cell receptor beta chains share one sample of origin, sequenced in a study of blood T cell repertoires in COVID-19 (dated by TCRdb to about 2020). The library was generated by the immunoSEQ multiplex PCR assay. The clones in this table, taken by TCRdb from immuneACCESS, are in-frame only. Not every clone is retained; where verified, under half of the shortfall comes from an unresolved V gene, and the cause of the rest is unknown. The sample table holds fewer than 150,000 clones, of which roughly nine tenths were seen once. The top ten hold 7.9% of the sample. The sequenced material came from peripheral blood. These receptors all stem from a man between 70 and 80 years old who had recovered from COVID-19.

The chain carries TRBV4-2 and TRBJ2-1; 8 bases map to TRBD2. This CDR3 has 16 residues. The ends lost 1 base at V and 4 bases at J; junction bases unmatched: 6. Germline V gene data show CDR1 as LGHNA and CDR2 as YNFKEQ. CDR3 nucleotides: TGTGCCAGCAGCCAAGGGGTCACTAGCGGTTACAATGAGCAGTTCTTC. It translates to CASSQGVTSGYNEQFF.

The rearrangement links TRBV6-5 to TRBJ2-5; D gene ambiguous. There are 14 residues in the CDR3. Per germline, CDR1 MNHEY and CDR2 SVGAGI. V was pared by 0 bases and J by 5 bases, with 10 bases between. The CDR3 nucleotides are TGTGCCAGCAGTTACTCTGCGAGCAGGGAGACCCAGTACTTC. Translation gives CASSYSASRETQYF.

This clone occurred a few times. The chain combines TRBV2 with TRBJ2-5; 8 positions match TRBD2. J was trimmed by 2 bases and V by 6 bases; bases with no gene match: 5. CDR1 and CDR2 from the germline V gene are SNHLY and FYNNEI. The CDR3 sequence is 14 residues long. CDR3 DNA: TGTGCCAGCAGCGGGGGGGCGTATCAAGAGACCCAGTACTTC. Translated: CASSGGAYQETQYF.

The chain recombines TRBV11-2 with TRBJ1-1, with D perhaps TRBD1 (5 bases). V shed 3 bases and J shed 0 bases, with 14 bases lying between them. In germline, CDR1 is SGHAT, CDR2 FQNNGV. This CDR3 has 16 residues. CDR3 amino acids: CASSFPQGRMNTEAFF. CDR3 DNA: TGTGCCAGCAGCTTCCCCCAGGGTCGCATGAACACTGAAGCTTTCTTT.

This clone has a handful of counts. The chain combines TRBV24-1 with TRBJ2-3; 7 nucleotides agree with TRBD1. The V and J ends lost 4 bases and 6 bases, in that order; junction bases with no gene match: 9. The germline gives CDR1 KGHDR, CDR2 SFDVKD. There are 15 residues in the CDR3. For the CDR3, the DNA is TGTGCCACCAGTGACCGCACAGGGGTGGAGGATACGCAGTATTTT. Its protein is CATSDRTGVEDTQYF.

This chain joins TRBV28 and TRBJ2-4; 9 bases fit TRBD1. Germline CDR1 reads MDHEN; CDR2 reads SYDVKM. V trimming: 7 bases; J trimming: 7 bases; junction bases outside the gene matches: 17. This CDR3 comprises 17 residues. The CDR3: CASTTPTRDRVRNIQYF. The CDR3 DNA reads TGTGCCAGCACCACGCCCACCCGGGACAGGGTTAGGAACATTCAGTACTTC.

The chain recombines TRBV7-3 with TRBJ2-3, with 9 bases lining up with TRBD2. The CDR3 spans 16 residues. In germline, CDR1 is SGHTA, CDR2 FQGTGA. Unmatched junction bases numbered 11, after V lost 5 bases and J lost 5 bases. The CDR3 nucleotides read TGTGCCAGCAGCCCTGGGGCTAGCGGGGCAGTAGATACGCAGTATTTT. Residues: CASSPGASGAVDTQYF.

The chain uses TRBV9 and TRBJ1-4, with TRBD1 matching over 7 bases. This CDR3 spans 15 amino acids. Trimming at V came to 7 bases and at J to 3 bases, leaving 9 bases not matched to a gene. The germline gives CDR1 SGDLS, CDR2 YYNGEE. The CDR3 nucleotides read TGTGCCAGCGATCCAAGGGGGCCGGCTAATGAAAAACTGTTTTTT. Protein product: CASDPRGPANEKLFF.

This clone was seen once. The V and J genes are TRBV7-8 and TRBJ1-2, with D tentatively TRBD1 (6 bases). This CDR3 contains 13 residues. Trimming shortened V by 5 bases and J by 4 bases, and 11 bases separated the two germline ends. Germline V gene data show CDR1 as SGHVS and CDR2 as FQNEAQ. DNA of the CDR3: TGTGCCAGCAGCGATAGGACAGCCTATGGCTACACCTTC. The encoded protein is CASSDRTAYGYTF.

This chain links TRBV6-1 with TRBJ2-1; 7 nucleotides align to TRBD2. Trimming at V came to 1 base and at J to 6 bases, leaving 6 bases not matched to a gene. Per the germline V gene, CDR1 is MNHNS and CDR2 is SASEGT. CDR3 length: 15 amino acids. Here the CDR3 DNA reads TGTGCCAGCAGTGAAGGATGGACTAGAGCCAATGAGCAGTTCTTC. Translating gives CASSEGWTRANEQFF.

This chain uses TRBV19 with TRBJ2-7, with TRBD1 matching 7 bases. Trimming took 8 bases from V and 3 from J; bases not matched to a gene: 10. The CDR3 is 14 residues long. CDR1 is LNHDA and CDR2 is SQIVND in the germline V gene (reference sequence). The CDR3 sequence: CASSQTGMGYEQYF. In DNA form, the CDR3 reads TGTGCCAGTTCACAGACAGGGATGGGCTACGAGCAGTACTTC.

V usage is TRBV6-2 or TRBV6-3 and J usage is TRBJ2-2, with TRBD2 matching over 7 bases. The CDR3 sequence is 21 residues long. Germline loops: CDR1 MNHEY, CDR2 SVGEGT. The V segment lost 3 bases and the J segment 3 bases; nucleotides outside the gene matches: 22. The CDR3 loop reads CASSYTNPAHGAGYDTGELFF. The CDR3, as DNA: TGTGCCAGCAGTTATACCAACCCCGCGCACGGAGCGGGGTATGACACCGGGGAGCTGTTTTTT.

V is TRBV11-2 and J is TRBJ2-1; TRBD2 matches at 12 bases. V shed 5 bases and J 8 bases; nucleotides not matched to a gene: 7. The germline V gene encodes CDR1 SGHAT and CDR2 FQNNGV. The CDR3 covers 15 residues. CDR3 coding DNA: TGTGCCAGCAGCCCTAGCGGGGGGGCCCTTTATGAGCAGTTCTTC. Translating it yields CASSPSGGALYEQFF.

This chain connects TRBV14 to TRBJ2-1, with D possibly being TRBD1 (6 bases). CDR3 length equals 15 residues. With 6 bases removed from V and 2 bases from J, the gap between germline ends came to 14 bases. CDR1 SGHDN and CDR2 FVKESK come from the germline V gene. CDR3 sequence (DNA): TGTGCCAGCAGTACTAGGGGGTCCACCTACAATGAGCAGTTCTTC. Translating gives CASSTRGSTYNEQFF.

The rearrangement joins TRBV9 to TRBJ2-7; 9 bases map to TRBD2. There are 15 residues in the CDR3. Germline trimming cut 3 bases from V and 4 bases from J; bases unmatched to any gene: 8. Germline lookup yields CDR1 SGDLS and CDR2 YYNGEE. Here the CDR3 DNA reads TGTGCCAGCAGCGGGGCGGGAGGGGCCCTATACGAGCAGTACTTC. Protein sequence: CASSGAGGALYEQYF.

V gene TRBV6-2 or TRBV6-3 combines with J gene TRBJ2-1; TRBD2 aligns across 16 bases. The CDR3 sequence is 20 residues long. Unmatched junction bases numbered 20, after V lost 6 bases and J lost 9 bases. CDR1 is MNHEY, CDR2 SVGEGT, per germline. The CDR3 loop is CASSTPPGLAGGPSVGEQFF. The CDR3, as DNA: TGTGCCAGCAGCACCCCGCCGGGACTAGCGGGAGGGCCATCGGTTGGTGAGCAGTTCTTC.

The chain carries TRBV7-8 and TRBJ2-6; 8 bases are a match to TRBD1. V trimming: 5 bases; J trimming: 4 bases; junction bases outside the gene matches: 10. This CDR3 has 17 residues. Germline-derived CDR1 and CDR2 are SGHVS and FQNEAQ. Written as DNA, the CDR3 is TGTGCCAGCAGCAGGGGGACAGGACAAACCGGGGCCAACGTCCTGACTTTC. Its protein is CASSRGTGQTGANVLTF.